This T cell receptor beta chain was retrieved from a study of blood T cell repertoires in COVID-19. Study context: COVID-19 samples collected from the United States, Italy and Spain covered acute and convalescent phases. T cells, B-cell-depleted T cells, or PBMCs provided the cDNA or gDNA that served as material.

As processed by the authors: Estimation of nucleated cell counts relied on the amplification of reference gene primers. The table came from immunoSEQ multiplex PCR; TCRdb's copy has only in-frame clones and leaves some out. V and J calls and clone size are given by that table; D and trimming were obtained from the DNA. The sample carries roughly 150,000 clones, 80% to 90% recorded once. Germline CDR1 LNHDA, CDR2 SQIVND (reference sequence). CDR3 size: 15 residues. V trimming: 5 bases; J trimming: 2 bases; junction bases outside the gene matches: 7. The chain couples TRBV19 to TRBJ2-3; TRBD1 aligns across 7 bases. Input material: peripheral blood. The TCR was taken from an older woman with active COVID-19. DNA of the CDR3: TGTGCCAGTAGTCCCTCTGGACAGGCCACAGATACGCAGTATTTT. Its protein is CASSPSGQATDTQYF.